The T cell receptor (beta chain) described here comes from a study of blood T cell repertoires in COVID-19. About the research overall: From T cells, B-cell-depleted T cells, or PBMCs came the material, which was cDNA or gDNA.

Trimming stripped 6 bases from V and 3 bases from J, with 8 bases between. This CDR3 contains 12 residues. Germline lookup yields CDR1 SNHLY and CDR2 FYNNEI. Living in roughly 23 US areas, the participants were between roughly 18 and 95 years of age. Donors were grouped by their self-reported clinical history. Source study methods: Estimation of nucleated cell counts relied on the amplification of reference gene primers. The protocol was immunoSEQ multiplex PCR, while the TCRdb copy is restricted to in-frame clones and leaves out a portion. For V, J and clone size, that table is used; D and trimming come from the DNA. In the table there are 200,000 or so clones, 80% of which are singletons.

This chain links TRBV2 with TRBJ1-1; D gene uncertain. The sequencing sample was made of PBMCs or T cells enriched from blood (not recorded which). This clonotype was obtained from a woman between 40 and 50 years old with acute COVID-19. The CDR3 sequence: CASSVLDTEAFF. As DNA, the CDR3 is TGTGCCAGCAGCGTACTCGACACTGAAGCTTTCTTT.